The clone carrying this T cell receptor (beta chain) was counted many times. Antigen specificity is unknown. The data stem from a study of T cells in Graves' hyperthyroidism and ophthalmopathy. Study overall: Peripheral blood was collected at initial diagnosis, before any treatment. Study findings and constraints: Blood also held most thyroid clonotypes expanded beyond 0.001. Ophthalmopathy was predicted by the model a median of roughly 6.6 months ahead of onset.

What was amplified from RNA transcripts were TCR beta CDR3 regions. HTBI primers were used for first-round RT-PCR of the TCR CDR3. TCRdb re-called the multiplex PCR reads with MiXCR, one entry per CDR3 protein. The sample consists of about 480,000 distinct CDR3 sequences, 20% to 25% of them appearing once. Uncontrolled infections, other autoimmune diseases, pregnancy or lactation led to exclusion of patients. Between the trimmed V and J ends, which lost 3 bases and 7 bases, there was a span of 9 bases. The CDR3 totals 12 residues. In germline, CDR1 is MNHEY, CDR2 SMNVEV (reference sequence). The chain recombines TRBV27 with TRBJ1-1, with a tentative D call TRBD1 (5 bases). This TCR was sampled from a woman between 65 and 79 years old with Graves' ophthalmopathy. Sequencing was carried out using blood. The CDR3 sequence: CASSFWDGEAFF. DNA for the CDR3: TGTGCCAGCAGTTTCTGGGACGGTGAAGCTTTCTTT.